This record covers a single TCR beta chain. Its cognate antigen is unknown. The repertoire was sequenced with immunoSEQ multiplex PCR; TCRdb's copy has only in-frame clones and lacks some. Of some 4,300 clones listed, 65% to 80% are singletons. Trimming removed 4 bases at V and 9 bases at J, with 18 bases between. This CDR3 is 14 amino acids long. Germline CDR1 MNHEY, CDR2 SVGAGI. The sample originates from a study of immune evolution from preneoplasia to lung adenocarcinoma. Study-wide points: Normal lung had the highest top T cell clone frequencies.

The source material was FFPE adjacent normal lung tissue. The chain combines TRBV6-5 with TRBJ1-2; D perhaps matches TRBD1 (6 bases). This clonotype was obtained from a donor aged 70 or older with lung adenocarcinoma. Written as DNA, the CDR3 is TGTGCCAGCAGTTCGGCAGGGGTGGATAGGCGCTACACCTTC. Amino acids: CASSSAGVDRRYTF.